The clone carrying this TCR beta chain was seen a handful of times. The antigen is not known. This sample was included in a study of CD4 T cells in relation to SARS-CoV-2 and coronaviruses. The germline V gene encodes CDR1 SGDLS and CDR2 YYNGEE. This CDR3 has 15 residues. V lost 0 bases, J lost 0 bases, and 7 bases lay in between. This table comes from immunoSEQ multiplex PCR, and its TCRdb copy is limited to in-frame clones, with some not included. Among roughly 24,000 clones, approximately 76% were seen once, and the ten largest hold 12%. Before the COVID-19 pandemic, during about 2011-2019, CD4+ T cells were taken from unexposed donors. Isolation of CD4+ T cells took place after approximately 11 days in culture. Unexposed-donor CD4+ T cells were probed with SARS-CoV-2 S/N and four cold-coronavirus spikes, cells permitting.

The sequencing input was CD4+ T cells from PBMCs, cultured in vitro. The sequence derives from a human donor in good health. The gene calls are TRBV9 and TRBJ2-1; D uncertain. CDR3 sequence: CASSVARGSYNEQFF. The CDR3 DNA reads TGTGCCAGCAGCGTAGCGCGTGGCTCCTACAATGAGCAGTTCTTC.